Listed below are T cell receptor beta chains from one sample, sequenced in a study of long-term antiretroviral therapy in people with HIV. The protocol was immunoSEQ multiplex PCR, while the TCRdb copy is restricted to in-frame clones and leaves out a portion. Counted here are around 28,000 clones, approximately 86% occurring once; the ten biggest clones make up around 4.5%. The sequencing used unsorted PBMCs, collected 0.8 years after starting antiretroviral therapy. These receptor sequences come from a woman aged 30 to 39 with HIV. The conserved cysteine and the conserved F or W are not part of the CDR3 here. Fields, in order: D gene, J gene, V gene, CDR3 protein. The D gene is left open where the match is weak.

-	TRBJ2-3	TRBV19	ASSPNRDLDTQY
-	TRBJ2-7	TRBV7-2	ASSLAGGSAYEQY
-	TRBJ1-2	TRBV12-5	ASGAPGTGYGYT
-	TRBJ1-2	TRBV29-1	SVERSHGTNYGYT
-	TRBJ2-2	TRBV10-1	ASSPWWPSNTGELF
TRBD2	TRBJ2-2	TRBV5-1	ASSLAGSGGPGELF
-	TRBJ1-5	TRBV5-1	ASSPGGNQPQH
-	TRBJ1-2	TRBV6-1	ATPQWPSLYGYT
-	TRBJ2-5	TRBV12-5	ASGLVFGTQY
-	TRBJ1-3	TRBV23-1	ASSRRGPGSSGNTIY
TRBD1	TRBJ1-1	TRBV5-1	ASSSGEDREAF
-	TRBJ2-3	TRBV6-4	ASSEGAQSTDTQY
-	TRBJ2-3	TRBV5-1	ASSFLSGHSTDTQY
TRBD1	TRBJ1-4	TRBV25-1	ASSEDRDVLEKLF
-	TRBJ2-5	TRBV6-1	ASSVIWGKETQY
TRBD1	TRBJ2-3	TRBV7-9	ASPARTGTDTQY
-	TRBJ2-1	TRBV9	ASSGIVPYNEQF
TRBD2	TRBJ2-1	TRBV18	ASSPSERAYAGGPGEQF
-	TRBJ2-7	TRBV7-3	ASSPSLVAEQY
-	TRBJ1-3	TRBV19	ASSPQGRTSGNTIY
-	TRBJ1-5	TRBV6-6	ASSTYRGNQPQH
-	TRBJ1-1	TRBV27	ASSFGGEAF